This TCR beta chain derives from a study of blood T cell repertoires in COVID-19. CDR3 length equals 14 residues. With 6 bases clipped from V and 6 bases from J, the junction kept 6 bases outside the gene matches. CDR1 is LGHDT and CDR2 is YNNKEL in the germline V gene (reference sequence). Individuals drawn from approximately 26 US areas were about 18 to 95 years old. Which cohort a participant joined came from the clinical history participants gave. Sequencing used immunoSEQ multiplex PCR; TCRdb keeps in-frame clones, though not all of them. The top ten hold 1.3% of the sample, which has some 220,000 clones, approximately 83% seen once.

Material: PBMCs or T cells enriched from blood (not recorded which). The V and J genes are TRBV3-1 (or the pseudogene TRBV3-2) and TRBJ2-7; 12 nucleotides align to TRBD1. The sequence derives from a woman aged 35 to 49 with acute COVID-19. CDR3 region: CASRAGTGGSEQYF. CDR3 sequence (DNA): TGTGCCAGCAGGGCCGGGACAGGGGGCAGCGAGCAGTACTTC.